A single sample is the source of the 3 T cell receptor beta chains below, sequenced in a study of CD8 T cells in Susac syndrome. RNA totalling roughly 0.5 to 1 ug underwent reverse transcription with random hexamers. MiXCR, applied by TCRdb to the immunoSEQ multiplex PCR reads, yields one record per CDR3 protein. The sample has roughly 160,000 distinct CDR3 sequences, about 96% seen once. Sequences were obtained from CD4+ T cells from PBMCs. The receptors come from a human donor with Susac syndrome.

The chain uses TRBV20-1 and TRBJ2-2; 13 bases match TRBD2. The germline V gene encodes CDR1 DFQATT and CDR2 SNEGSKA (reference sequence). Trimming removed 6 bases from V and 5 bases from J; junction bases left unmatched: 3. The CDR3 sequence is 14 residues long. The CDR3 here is CSAGTSGITGELFF. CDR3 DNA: TGCAGTGCCGGGACTAGCGGGATAACCGGGGAGCTGTTTTTT.

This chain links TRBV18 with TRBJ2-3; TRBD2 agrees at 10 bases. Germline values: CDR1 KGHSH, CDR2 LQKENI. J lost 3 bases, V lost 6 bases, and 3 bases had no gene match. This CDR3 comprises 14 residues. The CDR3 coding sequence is TGTGCCAGCTCGCGGACTAGCGGTACAGATACGCAGTATTTT. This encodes CASSRTSGTDTQYF.

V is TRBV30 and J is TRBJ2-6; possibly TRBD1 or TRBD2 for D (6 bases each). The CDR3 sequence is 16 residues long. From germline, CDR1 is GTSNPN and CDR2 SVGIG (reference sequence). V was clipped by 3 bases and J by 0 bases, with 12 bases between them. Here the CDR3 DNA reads TGTGCCTGGAGCGGGGGCGGGACCTCTGGGGCCAACGTCCTGACTTTC. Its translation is CAWSGGGTSGANVLTF.